Listed here is a single T cell receptor beta chain. Its antigen is not known. The data stem from a study of neurological immune-mediated disorders. Trimming left V 7 bases short and J 2 bases short, with 5 bases between. CDR3 length: 11 residues. Germline assignment: CDR1 WSHSY and CDR2 SAAADI. Study-wide points: None of the CDR3 amino acid sequences of expanded clones were shared across subjects, and this suggested private repertoires in all groups. According to phylogenetic grouping, one related-CDR3 cluster, a possible signature, contained the repertoires of 18 of 34 multiple sclerosis patients.

The making of cDNA relied on 5'RACE with 10-nucleotide random UMIs. TCRdb itself ran the 5' RACE reads through MiXCR, one entry per CDR3 protein. Among about 52,000 distinct CDR3 sequences listed, around 4% were seen once. The study built unsorted libraries from 2 million PBMCs kept at -80 C. Sequenced input: PBMCs. This receptor was taken from a man between 60 and 70 years old with multiple sclerosis. V and J are TRBV10-2 and TRBJ2-5; D uncertain. CDR3 in DNA: TGCGCCAGCACCTTTCAAGAGACCCAGTACTTC. It codes for CASTFQETQYF.